This record concerns one T cell receptor beta chain sequence. Its antigen is unidentified. This sample is drawn from a study of cytotoxic CD8 clonotypes in ibrutinib-treated CLL. The study's findings and limits: Higher clonality was seen at ibrutinib response and a return toward baseline at progression. Baseline clonality exceeded age-matched healthy donors and tracked circulating CD8+ T-cell counts. Progressing patients had sampling times that differed from those of sustained-remission patients.

Investigators sought sequencing depths of between 1 in 200,000 and 1 in 1 million T cells. Measured with immunoSEQ multiplex PCR; TCRdb has only the in-frame clones, and not every one. The sample has around 310,000 clones; about 77% are singletons. The clonotype comes from a human donor with chronic lymphocytic leukemia. This sample comprised PBMCs, obtained before ibrutinib treatment.

CDR3 protein: CASNNRGERYEQYF. The CDR3 DNA is TGTGCCAGCAATAACAGGGGGGAACGCTACGAGCAGTACTTC. V and J are TRBV6-1 and TRBJ2-7, with 8 bases matching TRBD1. Per germline, CDR1 MNHNS and CDR2 SASEGT. The CDR3 is 14 amino acids. V lost 7 bases, J lost 3 bases, and 8 bases stayed unmatched.